This T cell receptor beta chain is drawn from a study of vaccination effects on CD4 cells after COVID-19. This CDR3 spans 17 amino acids. V lost 4 bases and J lost 0; bases outside the gene matches: 10. Germline CDR1 is SGDLS and CDR2 is YYNGEE. Note on this clone: The target antigen is unknown.

The protocol was immunoSEQ multiplex PCR, while the TCRdb copy is restricted to in-frame clones and leaves out a portion. The sample carries more than 65,000 clones, approximately 81% recorded once. The ViraFEST assay expanded antigen-specific CD4+ T cells with viral peptide pools before sequencing. At the end of about ten days of culture, CD4+ T cells were isolated. BNT162b2 vaccine or mRNA-1273 vaccine was given to participants in two doses. The receptor's source is a human donor who received a COVID-19 vaccine. The sample here was CD4+ T cells from PBMCs cultured with HCoV-229E spike peptides, taken after COVID-19 vaccination. J is TRBJ2-3 and V is TRBV9; TRBD2 agrees at 8 bases. The CDR3 here is CASSPQSRGGSTDTQYF. The CDR3, as DNA: TGTGCCAGCAGCCCCCAGTCCCGGGGGGGGAGCACAGATACGCAGTATTTT.